A selection of T cell receptor beta chains follows, all from one sample in a study of blood T cell repertoires in COVID-19. Data came from immunoSEQ multiplex PCR; TCRdb stores just in-frame clones and leaves some out. The sample carries hundreds of thousands of clones, 87% recorded once. The sequenced sample consisted of PBMCs or T cells enriched from blood (not recorded which). The receptors come from a woman younger than 30 with acute COVID-19. CDR3s include the opening cysteine and the closing phenylalanine or tryptophan. D genes are given only for firm matches. Rows give clone size only sometimes, using once, few, many, or a class for an expanded clone.

V gene,clone size,D gene,J gene,CDR3 DNA,CDR3 protein
TRBV7-6,NA,TRBD1,TRBJ2-7,TGTGCCAGCAGCTTACGAGGAATTCGGGGACAGGGGGCAGAAGAGCAGTACTTC,CASSLRGIRGQGAEEQYF
TRBV27,NA,TRBD2,TRBJ2-1,TGTGCCAGCAGCCTTAGCGGGAGACACAATGAGCAGTTCTTC,CASSLSGRHNEQFF
TRBV4-3,NA,TRBD1,TRBJ1-4,TGCGCCAGCAGCCCGGACAGGGGGCTTGGTGAAAAACTGTTTTTT,CASSPDRGLGEKLFF
TRBV10-3,NA,NA,TRBJ2-2,TGTGCCATCAGTGCCGGGGGCACCGGGGAGCTGTTTTTT,CAISAGGTGELFF
TRBV6-4,NA,NA,TRBJ1-6,TGTGCCAGCAGTGACTCACTGGATTCACCCCTCCACTTT,CASSDSLDSPLHF
TRBV4-1,few,TRBD1,TRBJ1-5,TGCGCCAGCAGCCAAGGGTTGCCCCGACAGGGTCTCAATCAGCCCCAGCATTTT,CASSQGLPRQGLNQPQHF
TRBV2,NA,TRBD1,TRBJ1-5,TGTGCCAGCGGGAGACAGGGGGGGAGCAATCAGCCCCAGCATTTT,CASGRQGGSNQPQHF
TRBV11-3,NA,TRBD1,TRBJ1-6,TGTGCCAGCAGCTTCGAAGGACAGGGCGCAGGTTCACCCCTCCACTTT,CASSFEGQGAGSPLHF
TRBV19,NA,NA,TRBJ1-2,TGTGCCAGTAACGGGAATTACAGGGATGTTGGTCGCGGCTACACCTTC,CASNGNYRDVGRGYTF
TRBV19,NA,TRBD1,TRBJ1-6,TGTGCCAGTAAGGGGACAGGGGTGTCACCCCTCCACTTT,CASKGTGVSPLHF
TRBV11-3,NA,TRBD1,TRBJ2-1,TGTGCCAGCAGCTTAGATCTGTATGGACAGGGGGTTAATGAGCAGTTCTTC,CASSLDLYGQGVNEQFF